This TCR beta chain stems from a study of blood T cell repertoires in COVID-19. Across the study: The United States, Italy and Spain were the sources of the acute and convalescent COVID-19 samples. PBMCs, B-cell-depleted T cells, or T cells provided the cDNA or gDNA that made up the material.

Original processing methods: Amplification from reference gene primers served as the basis for estimated nucleated cell counts. Profiling relied on immunoSEQ multiplex PCR, and the TCRdb table lists in-frame clones only, not all of them. That table furnishes V, J and clone size, whereas the DNA furnished D and trimming. This repertoire shows 100,000 to 140,000 clones, about 91% found once; its top ten account for around 6.5%. Germline V gives CDR1 MNHEY, CDR2 SVGAGI. The CDR3 loop spans 12 amino acids. V lost 6 bases, J lost 4 bases, and 9 bases lay in between. The sequencing input was peripheral blood. The chain carries TRBV6-5 and TRBJ1-1; D is ambiguous. The TCR was taken from a man aged 50-60 years with active or convalescent COVID-19. CDR3 protein: CASRDAGTEAFF. The CDR3, as DNA: TGTGCCAGCAGGGATGCAGGCACTGAAGCTTTCTTT.